The 17 T cell receptor beta chains given below trace back to one sample, sequenced in a study of technical replicates of blood from a handful of donors. Assay used: immunoSEQ multiplex PCR; TCRdb lists only in-frame clones, some missing. The table records about 89,000 clones, approximately 94% of them present only once. The sequenced sample was T cells isolated from PBMCs. The source of these receptors is a human donor in good health.

This rearrangement joins TRBV29-1 to TRBJ2-3, with a tentative D call TRBD2 (6 bases). Trimming removed 3 bases at V and 11 bases at J, with 9 bases between. The CDR3 loop spans 10 amino acids. Germline-derived CDR1 and CDR2 are SQVTM and ANQGSEA. In nucleotides, the CDR3 is TGCAGCGTTGAGAACGGGGGGCAGTATTTT. It is translated as CSVENGGQYF.

J is TRBJ1-2 and V is TRBV27; the D gene is possibly TRBD1 (5 bases). Trimming left V 3 bases short and J 4 bases short, with 15 bases between. There are 15 residues in the CDR3. Germline V gives CDR1 MNHEY, CDR2 SMNVEV (reference sequence). DNA for the CDR3: TGTGCCAGCAGTTTGCGACCCGGGACTGGCTATGGCTACACCTTC. It specifies CASSLRPGTGYGYTF.

This sequence joins TRBV7-9 and TRBJ1-1; tentative D call: TRBD1 (6 bases). Germline V gives CDR1 SEHNR, CDR2 FQNEAQ (reference sequence). The CDR3 is made up of 13 amino acids. The ends were cut back, 2 bases at V and 7 bases at J, with 11 bases in the middle. Here the CDR3 reads CASSLPGGLEAFF. The CDR3 DNA is TGTGCCAGCAGCTTACCCGGGGGGCTTGAAGCTTTCTTT.

V and J are TRBV5-5 and TRBJ2-7; the match to TRBD1 covers 7 bases. CDR3 length: 13 residues. The germline gives CDR1 SGHKS, CDR2 YYEKEE (reference sequence). J lost 3 bases, V lost 3 bases, and 3 bases had no gene match. The CDR3 nucleotides read TGTGCCAGCAGCTACCGGGACAGCTACGAGCAGTACTTC. Its protein product is CASSYRDSYEQYF.

The CDR3 region has the DNA TGTGCCAGCAGCTTAGACGGGAGGGCTCCTTGGAATGAGCAGTTCTTC. It codes for CASSLDGRAPWNEQFF. V gene TRBV7-2 combines with J gene TRBJ2-1; 8 bases are shared with TRBD2. CDR3 length: 16 residues. V lost 1 base to trimming and J lost 7 bases; unmatched junction nucleotides: 9. Germline lookup yields CDR1 SGHTA and CDR2 FQGNSA.

This rearrangement joins TRBV6-5 to TRBJ2-5; 10 nucleotides agree with TRBD2. This CDR3 region has 14 residues. Germline assignment: CDR1 MNHEY and CDR2 SVGAGI. The J segment lost 4 bases and the V segment lost 5 bases, leaving 4 bases of the junction unmatched. CDR3 nucleotides: TGTGCCAGCAGTCTTGGACTAGCGGCAGAGACCCAGTACTTC. Encoded protein: CASSLGLAAETQYF.

This clone occurred once. This chain uses TRBV18 with TRBJ2-1, with a tentative D call TRBD1 (6 bases). Germline V lookup: CDR1 KGHSH, CDR2 LQKENI. This CDR3 comprises 16 residues. V shed 1 base and J shed 5 bases, with 15 bases lying between them. The CDR3, as DNA: TGTGCCAGCTCACCACGCGGACAGTCGACGGACAATGAGCAGTTCTTC. Residues: CASSPRGQSTDNEQFF.

The chain has TRBV6-1 and TRBJ2-7; 8 bases are a match to TRBD1. This CDR3 is 13 amino acids long. Trimming removed 8 bases from V and 3 bases from J; junction bases left unmatched: 6. From germline, CDR1 is MNHNS and CDR2 SASEGT. As DNA, the CDR3 is TGTGCCAGCCGGACAGGGCTTTTCTACGAGCAGTACTTC. Translation: CASRTGLFYEQYF.

CDR3 sequence (DNA): TGTGCCAGCAGCCTAGAGGGGGCATACTATGGCTACACCTTC. Its protein is CASSLEGAYYGYTF. The V and J genes are TRBV7-9 and TRBJ1-2, with 7 bases matching TRBD1. With V trimmed by 5 bases and J by 3 bases, 6 bases remained unmatched. The CDR3 extends over 14 amino acids. Germline V gives CDR1 SEHNR, CDR2 FQNEAQ (reference sequence).

The genes are TRBV5-5 and TRBJ2-1; TRBD1 agrees at 9 bases. CDR1 is SGHKS and CDR2 is YYEKEE in the germline V gene (reference sequence). The V segment lost 5 bases and the J segment 6 bases; nucleotides outside the gene matches: 9. The CDR3 length is 15 residues. The CDR3 region has the DNA TGTGCCAGCAGGATGGAGACAGGGGGGTCCAATGAGCAGTTCTTC. Translated, it gives CASRMETGGSNEQFF.

The V and J genes are TRBV5-1 and TRBJ2-5; no firm D call. This CDR3 is built from 15 residues. Germline CDR1 reads SGHRS; CDR2 reads YFSETQ. Deletions cut 0 bases from V and 1 base from J, with 10 bases between. CDR3 sequence: CASSLEWQVQETQYF. The CDR3 DNA follows: TGCGCCAGCAGCTTGGAGTGGCAGGTCCAAGAGACCCAGTACTTC.

The rearrangement uses TRBV5-1 and TRBJ2-3; 7 nucleotides align to TRBD1. Germline-derived CDR1 and CDR2 are SGHRS and YFSETQ. The CDR3 covers 15 residues. V was pared by 0 bases and J by 2 bases, with 3 bases of the junction left unmatched. In nucleotides, the CDR3 is TGCGCCAGCAGCTTGGCTGGGACAGACACAGATACGCAGTATTTT. The encoded protein is CASSLAGTDTDTQYF.

The chain uses TRBV5-1 and TRBJ2-5; 7 bases are shared with TRBD2. This CDR3 spans 14 amino acids. Trimming removed 3 bases from V and 5 bases from J; junction bases left unmatched: 7. Germline V gene data show CDR1 as SGHRS and CDR2 as YFSETQ. This chain's CDR3 is CASSSPGEGETQYF. As DNA, the CDR3 is TGCGCCAGCAGCTCACCGGGGGAGGGTGAGACCCAGTACTTC.

In DNA form, the CDR3 reads TGTGCCAGCAGTCCGACAGGGAATAGCAATCAGCCCCAGCATTTT. Amino acids: CASSPTGNSNQPQHF. The rearrangement joins TRBV2 to TRBJ1-5; TRBD1 aligns across 7 bases. Germline V gene lookup returns CDR1 SNHLY and CDR2 FYNNEI. The CDR3 has 15 amino acids. V trimming: 5 bases; J trimming: 0 bases; junction bases outside the gene matches: 4.

This clone was seen a single time. The chain uses TRBV27 and TRBJ2-2, with unresolved D. Looked up from germline, CDR1 is MNHEY and CDR2 is SMNVEV (reference sequence). The CDR3 runs 13 residues. V lost 4 bases and J lost 7, with 10 bases in between. CDR3 in DNA: TGTGCCAGCAGTTATAGCTTTGGCGGGGAGCTGTTTTTT. This gives the protein CASSYSFGGELFF.

The chain links TRBV2 to TRBJ2-5; D unclear. The CDR3 has 13 residues. The V end was cut by 6 bases, the J end by 4 bases, with 12 bases between. In germline, CDR1 is SNHLY, CDR2 FYNNEI. The CDR3 DNA reads as TGTGCCAGCAGGGTTTCCAAGCGAGAGACCCAGTACTTC. Its protein product is CASRVSKRETQYF.

This chain uses TRBV29-1 with TRBJ1-1, with 7 bases aligning to TRBD1. CDR3 length: 13 amino acids. V lost 7 bases, J lost 7 bases, and 12 bases stayed unmatched. CDR1 is SQVTM and CDR2 is ANQGSEA in the germline V gene. CDR3: CSATTGHWYEAFF. CDR3 in DNA: TGCAGCGCTACGACAGGGCACTGGTATGAAGCTTTCTTT.